This T cell receptor (beta chain) was identified during a study of T cells in Graves' hyperthyroidism and ophthalmopathy. Disease duration under 2 months; hyperthyroidism patients were aged 18 to 65. Trimming cost V 7 bases and J 2 bases, with 17 bases left between them. CDR1 is SNHLY and CDR2 is FYNNEI in the germline V gene. CDR3 length equals 15 residues. Study-level points and caveats: Most clonotypes expanded in the thyroid (above 0.001) were also present in blood. The model predicted ophthalmopathy a median around 6 months before onset. Ophthalmopathy was distinguished from stable hyperthyroidism by 13 V-J signatures.

Amplification of TCR beta CDR3 regions was performed using RNA transcripts as template. HTBI primers drove first-round RT-PCR of the TCR CDR3. TCRdb reprocessed the multiplex PCR reads via MiXCR and lists one record per CDR3 protein. Of 600,000 or so distinct CDR3 sequences detected, 40% to 55% appear once; the ten largest clones hold about 8.2%. This clonotype was recorded a few times. Its antigen remains unknown. This rearrangement joins TRBV2 to TRBJ1-2, with a weak D call TRBD1 (6 bases). This receptor was obtained from a woman between 18 and 29 years old with Graves' hyperthyroidism. Sample: peripheral blood or thyroid tissue (not recorded which). The CDR3 region is CASIPGGWGNYGYTF. In DNA, the CDR3 is TGTGCCAGCATTCCTGGGGGCTGGGGAAACTATGGCTACACCTTC. Combining the CDR3 with reference TRBV2 and TRBJ1-2 gives the whole variable domain EPEVTQTPSHQVTQMGQEVILRCVPISNHLYFYWYRQILGQKVEFLVSFYNNEISEKSEIFDDQFSVERPDGSNFTLKIRSTKLEDSAMYFCASIPGGWGNYGYTFGSGTRLTVV.